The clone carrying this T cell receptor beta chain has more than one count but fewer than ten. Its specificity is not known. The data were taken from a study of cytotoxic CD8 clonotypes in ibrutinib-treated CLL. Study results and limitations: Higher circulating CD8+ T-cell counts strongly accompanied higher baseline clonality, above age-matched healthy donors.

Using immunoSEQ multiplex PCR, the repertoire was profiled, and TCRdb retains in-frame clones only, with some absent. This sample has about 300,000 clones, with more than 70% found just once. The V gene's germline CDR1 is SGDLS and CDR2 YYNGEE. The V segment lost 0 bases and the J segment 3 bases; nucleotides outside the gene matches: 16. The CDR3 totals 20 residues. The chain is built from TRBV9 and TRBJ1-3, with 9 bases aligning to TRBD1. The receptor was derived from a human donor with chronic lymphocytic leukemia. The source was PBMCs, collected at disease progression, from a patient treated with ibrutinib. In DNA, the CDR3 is TGTGCCAGCAGCGTAGACAGGGGGCGCCCCGGTTGGACCGGTGGAAACACCATATATTTT. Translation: CASSVDRGRPGWTGGNTIYF.